These 14 T cell receptor beta chains came from one sample sequenced in a study of cytomegalovirus exposure and HLA in healthy donors. Clones were read by immunoSEQ multiplex PCR, and TCRdb kept only the in-frame ones, dropping some. The sample shows approximately 110,000 clones, approximately 94% of them seen only once. The sequenced sample consisted of PBMCs. Source of these receptors: a woman younger than 35 in good health and CMV-seronegative.

V gene TRBV9 combines with J gene TRBJ2-4, with D perhaps matching TRBD2 (6 bases). V shed 1 base and J shed 1 base, with 18 bases lying between them. CDR1 SGDLS and CDR2 YYNGEE come from the germline V gene. This CDR3 is 18 amino acids long. CDR3 DNA: TGTGCCAGCAGCGTAACCGGAGGGGAGGTTTGGGCCAAAAACATTCAGTACTTC. It yields the protein CASSVTGGEVWAKNIQYF.

V is TRBV11-2 and J is TRBJ1-2; 8 bases agree with TRBD1. The CDR3 is 13 residues long. The V and J ends lost 6 bases and 7 bases, in that order; junction bases with no gene match: 7. Germline V lookup: CDR1 SGHAT, CDR2 FQNNGV. This chain's CDR3 is CASSMTGDRGYTF. For the CDR3, the DNA is TGTGCCAGCAGTATGACAGGGGATCGTGGCTACACCTTC.

This rearrangement joins TRBV25-1 to TRBJ2-1; TRBD1 agrees at 10 bases. This CDR3 spans 15 amino acids. Germline trimming cut 3 bases from V and 7 bases from J; bases unmatched to any gene: 6. Germline lookup yields CDR1 MGHDK and CDR2 SYGVNS. Here the CDR3 reads CASSDRDRGTNEQFF. CDR3 sequence (DNA): TGTGCCAGCAGTGACCGGGACAGGGGTACGAATGAGCAGTTCTTC.

This clone was seen only once. This sequence joins TRBV10-2 and TRBJ2-7, with 11 bases aligning to TRBD2. The V segment lost 4 bases and the J segment 4 bases; nucleotides outside the gene matches: 9. This CDR3 is built from 16 residues. The germline V gene has CDR1 WSHSY and CDR2 SAAADI. The CDR3 sequence: CASSGTRLAGQYEQYF. In nucleotides, the CDR3 is TGCGCCAGCAGTGGAACTCGACTAGCGGGGCAGTACGAGCAGTACTTC.

The rearrangement links TRBV6-5 to TRBJ1-1, with no clear D. Germline V gene sequence: CDR1 MNHEY, CDR2 SVGAGI. The CDR3 runs 14 residues. V was shortened by 7 bases and J by 4 bases, with 16 bases between the two germline ends. CDR3 protein: CASIPSSGPTEAFF. CDR3 DNA sequence: TGTGCCAGCATCCCATCGAGTGGGCCCACTGAAGCTTTCTTT.

The V gene is TRBV5-1, the J gene TRBJ2-2, with TRBD1 as a possible D gene (5 bases). V was trimmed by 4 bases and J by 6 bases, leaving 16 bases between them. CDR3 size: 15 residues. CDR1 is SGHRS and CDR2 is YFSETQ in the germline V gene. In DNA form, the CDR3 reads TGCGCCAGCAGCCTGCTTACCAGGGATGCCGGGGAGCTGTTTTTT. It encodes CASSLLTRDAGELFF.

In this sample, this clone turned up once. This sequence joins TRBV5-1 and TRBJ2-3, with 7 bases that match TRBD1. Germline V CDR1 and CDR2: SGHRS, YFSETQ. The trim removed 2 bases at V and 4 bases at J, leaving 7 bases unmatched. The CDR3 consists of 15 residues. CDR3 sequence (DNA): TGCGCCAGCAGCTTTCAAACAGGGGAGTCAGATACGCAGTATTTT. It specifies CASSFQTGESDTQYF.

The chain joins TRBV6-5 to TRBJ1-1, with D possibly being TRBD1 (6 bases). Germline V gene data show CDR1 as MNHEY and CDR2 as SVGAGI. This CDR3 comprises 15 residues. The V gene lost 7 bases and the J gene lost 0 bases, with 15 bases spanning the gap. CDR3 in amino acids: CASTLFTGMNTEAFF. CDR3 bases: TGTGCCAGCACCCTCTTTACAGGGATGAACACTGAAGCTTTCTTT.

The rearrangement uses TRBV7-9 and TRBJ1-1, with TRBD1 identical over 7 bases. CDR3 length: 12 amino acids. The trim removed 4 bases at V and 4 bases at J, leaving 0 bases unmatched. Germline CDR1 reads SEHNR; CDR2 reads FQNEAQ (reference sequence). Written as DNA, the CDR3 is TGTGCCAGCAGCTCAGGGGGCACTGAAGCTTTCTTT. This sequence encodes CASSSGGTEAFF.

The chain combines TRBV10-3 with TRBJ1-2, with 10 bases lining up with TRBD1. Looked up from germline, CDR1 is ENHRY and CDR2 is SYGVKD. The CDR3 totals 13 residues. V dropped 6 bases and J dropped 6; count of bases not matched to a gene: 4. The CDR3 is CAISPGQGNGYTF. The CDR3 DNA is TGTGCCATCAGCCCGGGACAGGGGAATGGCTACACCTTC.

This chain joins TRBV6-1 and TRBJ2-2; 7 bases fit TRBD2. The V gene's germline CDR1 is MNHNS and CDR2 SASEGT. The ends lost 11 bases at V and 0 bases at J; junction bases unmatched: 6. This CDR3 is built from 14 residues. CDR3 sequence: CAGLGGANTGELFF. The DNA of the CDR3 is TGTGCCGGTCTGGGGGGGGCGAACACCGGGGAGCTGTTTTTT.

CDR3 loop: CASSATGGYGYTF. The CDR3 region has the DNA TGTGCCAGTAGTGCTACAGGGGGTTACGGCTACACCTTC. The chain links TRBV19 to TRBJ1-2, with 8 bases matching TRBD1. This CDR3 contains 13 residues. Per germline, CDR1 LNHDA and CDR2 SQIVND (reference sequence). J lost 8 bases, V lost 5 bases, and 7 bases had no gene match. The variable domain in full, with the rest retrieved from reference TRBV19 and TRBJ1-2, is DGGITQSPKYLFRKEGQNVTLSCEQNLNHDAMYWYRQDPGQGLRLIYYSQIVNDFQKGDIAEGYSVSREKKESFPLTVTSAQKNPTAFYLCASSATGGYGYTFGSGTRLTVV.

This clone was seen just once. This chain links TRBV28 with TRBJ1-2; D perhaps matches TRBD1 (5 bases). Trimming left V 6 bases short and J 8 bases short, with 22 bases between. Germline loops: CDR1 MDHEN, CDR2 SYDVKM. This CDR3 has 15 residues. The CDR3 protein is CASRPSPGGLRGYTF. Here the CDR3 DNA reads TGTGCCAGCAGACCATCACCTGGGGGGTTACGGGGCTACACCTTC.

This sequence joins TRBV6-1 and TRBJ2-1; 8 bases are a match to TRBD2. J was trimmed by 8 bases and V by 4 bases; bases with no gene match: 22. The CDR3 is made up of 19 amino acids. Germline CDR1 is MNHNS and CDR2 is SASEGT. This chain's CDR3 is CASSGKEVAGSRGLHEQFF. In nucleotides, the CDR3 is TGTGCCAGCAGTGGGAAAGAGGTAGCGGGATCGAGGGGTCTCCATGAGCAGTTCTTC.